This is a list of T cell receptor beta chains from one sample in a study of cytomegalovirus exposure and HLA in healthy donors. Sequencing used immunoSEQ multiplex PCR; TCRdb keeps in-frame clones, though not all of them. The sample comprises almost 200,000 clones, roughly 85% of which are singletons, and about 4.4% rests with the top ten. The sample was PBMCs. The receptors originated from a woman in her twenties or thirties in good health and CMV-seropositive. The CDR3 runs from the conserved cysteine through the conserved F or W. D genes are given only for firm matches. Clone size, where shown, is once, few, many, or a class for clones that have expanded.

>TRBJ2-4|TRBD2|TRBV5-1|NA
TGCGCCAGCAGCTCGAGCGGGAATCAAAACATTCAGTACTTC
CASSSSGNQNIQYF
>TRBJ1-1|TRBD1|TRBV29-1|NA
TGCAGCGTTCAACAGGGGGCGGCTGAAGCTTTCTTT
CSVQQGAAEAFF
>TRBJ2-7|TRBD1|TRBV4-3|NA
TGCGCCAGCAGCCAACAACAGGGGGCGGGCGAGCAGTACTTC
CASSQQQGAGEQYF
>TRBJ2-4|TRBD2|TRBV7-2|NA
TGTGCCAGCAGCCGCCGACTAGCGGGGGGGATAGACATTCAGTACTTC
CASSRRLAGGIDIQYF
>TRBJ1-1|NA|TRBV6-5|NA
TGTGCCAGCAGGCCGGGACTCGAGAACACTGAAGCTTTCTTT
CASRPGLENTEAFF
>TRBJ1-2|NA|TRBV7-9|NA
TGTGCCAGCAGCTTAGGTGTTGGCTCCTATGGCTACACCTTC
CASSLGVGSYGYTF
>TRBJ1-3|NA|TRBV7-6|few
TGTGCCAGCAGCATCGACACAGGGTTTTCTGGAAACACCATATATTTT
CASSIDTGFSGNTIYF
>TRBJ1-1|TRBD1|TRBV4-3|NA
TGCGCCAGCAGCCAAGGTACGGGCAGGGGGACGGAAGCTTTCTTT
CASSQGTGRGTEAFF
>TRBJ2-3|TRBD2|TRBV9|NA
TGTGCCAGCAACCCTAGCGGGAGTTCGCCAGATACGCAGTATTTT
CASNPSGSSPDTQYF
>TRBJ2-1|TRBD2|TRBV11-3|NA
TGTGCCAGCTCCGGGGCGGGAGCAGTGCAGTTCTTC
CASSGAGAVQFF
>TRBJ2-2|TRBD1|TRBV5-8|NA
TGTGCCAGCAGCGACAGGGTAGCCGGGGAGCTGTTTTTT
CASSDRVAGELFF
>TRBJ2-3|TRBD1|TRBV6-1|NA
TGTGCCAGCAGTGAGATTGGGGACAGCTTCACAGATACGCAGTATTTT
CASSEIGDSFTDTQYF
>TRBJ1-3|NA|TRBV10-3|NA
TGTGCCATCAGTGAGACCGCGGGAACACGTTCCTCTGGAAACACCATATATTTT
CAISETAGTRSSGNTIYF
>TRBJ2-1|NA|TRBV2|few
TGTGCCAGCCGAGGGAGTAGCGGCAATGAGCAGTTCTTC
CASRGSSGNEQFF
>TRBJ2-7|TRBD1|TRBV2|NA
TGTGCCAGCAGAGACGGACAGGGGGTCCCCTACGAGCAGTACTTC
CASRDGQGVPYEQYF
>TRBJ2-7|TRBD2|TRBV27|NA
TGTGCCAGCAGTGCCCTAACTAGCGGGAGGGCCATCGAGCAGTACTTC
CASSALTSGRAIEQYF
>TRBJ2-7|NA|TRBV21-1|NA
TGTGCCAGCAGCAAAGAGGCTAGCGGGAGAGAGTACGAGCAGTACTTC
CASSKEASGREYEQYF
>TRBJ2-3|NA|TRBV5-6|few
TGTGCCAGCAGCTTTGTCAGGGCAGATACGCAGTATTTT
CASSFVRADTQYF
>TRBJ1-4|TRBD1|TRBV2|NA
TGTGCCATCAAACAGGGGGCAGGAGATGAAAAACTGTTTTTT
CAIKQGAGDEKLFF
>TRBJ2-7|NA|TRBV7-6|once
TGTGCCAGCAGCTTAGAAGTGGGAGGCTCCTACGAGCAGTACTTC
CASSLEVGGSYEQYF
>TRBJ1-5|TRBD1|TRBV6-1|NA
TGTGCCAGCAGTTCCACCCAGGGGGCTAATCAGCCCCAGCATTTT
CASSSTQGANQPQHF
>TRBJ2-4|TRBD1|TRBV6-6|once
TGTGCCAGCAGTTCGACAGGGGGGAAAAACATTCAGTACTTC
CASSSTGGKNIQYF
>TRBJ2-7|TRBD2|TRBV9|NA
TGTGCCAGCAGCGGAGGGGCGACTAGCGTATCCTACGAGCAGTACTTC
CASSGGATSVSYEQYF
>TRBJ2-1|TRBD1|TRBV29-1|NA
TGCAGCGTAACTCTCCGGGACAGGGGGACCAAAGGGGTCTACAATGAGCAGTTCTTC
CSVTLRDRGTKGVYNEQFF
>TRBJ2-3|NA|TRBV11-3|NA
TGTGCCAGCAGCCCTAACGAAGAGGTGTCGGATACGCAGTATTTT
CASSPNEEVSDTQYF
>TRBJ1-3|TRBD1|TRBV27|NA
TGTGCCAGCAGCCGCGGGACAGGGGCTGGAAACACCATATATTTT
CASSRGTGAGNTIYF
>TRBJ1-3|NA|TRBV5-1|NA
TGCGCCAGCAGCTTACGACCCGAACAGGCGGACACCATATATTTT
CASSLRPEQADTIYF
>TRBJ2-7|TRBD2|TRBV7-6|NA
TGTGCCAGCAGCCCGGGAGGCGGACGGGCCCCTTACTTC
CASSPGGGRAPYF
>TRBJ2-7|NA|TRBV7-9|NA
TGTGCCAGCAGCTTAGTCAGCGCGGGGGCCTCCACCTACGAGCAGTACTTC
CASSLVSAGASTYEQYF
>TRBJ2-3|NA|TRBV4-3|once
TGCGCCAGCAGCCGCCGGGAGACCACAGATACGCAGTATTTT
CASSRRETTDTQYF
>TRBJ1-6|TRBD1|TRBV18|once
TGTGCCAGCTCCAATCAGGGGGGTTCACCCCTCCACTTT
CASSNQGGSPLHF
>TRBJ1-1|NA|TRBV5-1|once
TGCGCCAGCAGCCCCCGGGGCGGGGGCTCGAACACTGAAGCTTTCTTT
CASSPRGGGSNTEAFF
>TRBJ1-2|NA|TRBV12-5|NA
TGTGCTAGTGGTTTGCCCCGGTTTGACTATGGCTACACCTTC
CASGLPRFDYGYTF
>TRBJ2-7|NA|TRBV6-5|NA
TGTGCCAGCAGACGGGGAGGAGCCTACGAGCAGTACTTC
CASRRGGAYEQYF
>TRBJ2-1|TRBD1|TRBV7-6|NA
TGTGCCAGCAGCCGTCACAGGGGTGAGAATGAGCAGTTCTTC
CASSRHRGENEQFF
>TRBJ2-5|TRBD2|TRBV9|NA
TGTGCCAGCAGCGTAGGCTGGCGGGGGGGCCAAGAGACCCAGTACTTC
CASSVGWRGGQETQYF
>TRBJ1-2|NA|TRBV7-2|NA
TGTGCCAGCAGCTTAGCCCCGGGATATACCTTTGGGGGCTACACCTTC
CASSLAPGYTFGGYTF
>TRBJ2-3|NA|TRBV13|NA
TGTGCCAGCAGCCTACAGGGGGGGGGAGATACGCAGTATTTT
CASSLQGGGDTQYF
>TRBJ1-2|TRBD1|TRBV6-6|few
TGTGCCAGCAGCACGGACAGGCTATATGGCTACACCTTC
CASSTDRLYGYTF
>TRBJ2-7|NA|TRBV19|NA
TGTGCCAGTAGTAGATCTAGAGATGCTTACGAGCAGTACTTC
CASSRSRDAYEQYF
>TRBJ2-5|NA|TRBV7-9|NA
TGTGCCAGCAGCCATCCCCCCGTGGGGGCCTATGCGGGTGCCCAGTACTTC
CASSHPPVGAYAGAQYF
>TRBJ1-2|TRBD1|TRBV5-6|NA
TGTGCCAGCAACCGACAGGGTTTGGATGGCTACACCTTC
CASNRQGLDGYTF
>TRBJ2-7|TRBD1|TRBV7-6|NA
TGTGCCAGCAGCCGCGATCGGGACAGGCCCTACGAGCAGTACTTC
CASSRDRDRPYEQYF
>TRBJ2-7|TRBD1|TRBV5-4|NA
TGTGCCAGCAGCCTGGGTGTTGCAGGGGGCTACGAGCAGTACTTC
CASSLGVAGGYEQYF
>TRBJ2-1|TRBD1|TRBV5-1|NA
TGCGCCAGCAGCACCGGACAGGGTCTTGAGCAGTTCTTC
CASSTGQGLEQFF
>TRBJ1-2|NA|TRBV5-1|NA
TGCGCCAGCAGCTTGGAAGGGGTCGATGGCTACACCTTC
CASSLEGVDGYTF
>TRBJ1-1|NA|TRBV6-4|NA
TGTGCCAGCAGTGCAGGGATCGGGAACACTGAAGCTTTCTTT
CASSAGIGNTEAFF
>TRBJ2-5|NA|TRBV2|few
TGTGCCAGCAGTGAGGACTCCCAAGAGACCCAGTACTTC
CASSEDSQETQYF
>TRBJ1-2|NA|TRBV6-5|NA
TGTGCCAGCGGCCCTTTGGGGGGTGGCTATGGCTACACCTTC
CASGPLGGGYGYTF
>TRBJ1-2|TRBD1|TRBV5-4|NA
TGTGCCAGCAGCTTGAGCGGGACAGGGACCTATGGCTACACCTTC
CASSLSGTGTYGYTF